The rows below give T cell receptor beta chains drawn from one sample of a study of T-cell reconstitution after alpha-beta-depleted transplantation in children. TCRdb re-called the PCR reads with MiXCR, one entry per CDR3 protein. The repertoire includes under 300,000 distinct CDR3 sequences, roughly 10% of them detected once, and around a quarter sits in the top ten. The sample consisted of peripheral blood, taken 180 days after TCRalphabeta/CD19-depleted stem cell transplant. These receptors all stem from a male patient aged 2-15 years who had a stem cell transplant for chronic granulomatous disease, so the T cells may come from the graft donor. Each CDR3 is given with its conserved first and last residue. A D gene is named only where the DNA matches it firmly. Part of the rows lack a size; the others show once, few, many or a class for expanded clones.

v_call,clone_size,j_call,d_call,cdr3_aa,cdr3_nt
TRBV7-2,many,TRBJ2-3,-,CASSLGSLASPYRPNTQYF,TGTGCCAGCAGCTTAGGCTCGCTAGCGTCCCCATACCGGCCTAATACGCAGTATTTT
TRBV12-3/TRBV12-4,many,TRBJ1-1,-,CASTQRRFNTEAFF,TGTGCCAGCACCCAGAGAAGGTTTAACACTGAAGCTTTCTTT
TRBV19,many,TRBJ2-5,-,CASSTLSCREETQYF,TGTGCCAGTAGTACCCTATCTTGCCGGGAAGAGACCCAGTACTTC
TRBV20-1,many,TRBJ2-3,-,CSAQEGALRTDTQYF,TGCAGTGCCCAAGAAGGGGCCCTCCGCACAGATACGCAGTATTTT
TRBV3-1,-,TRBJ2-7,-,CASSQDRGSYEQYF,TGTGCCAGCAGCCAAGACAGGGGCTCCTACGAGCAGTACTTC
TRBV4-2,-,TRBJ2-7,TRBD2,CASSPGLAEGYEQYF,TGTGCCAGCAGCCCTGGACTAGCGGAGGGATACGAGCAGTACTTC
TRBV7-2,many,TRBJ1-2,-,CASSHAGYGYTF,TGTGCCAGCAGCCATGCGGGCTATGGCTACACCTTC
TRBV28,many,TRBJ2-2,-,CAKQGRSNTGELFF,TGTGCGAAGCAGGGGAGGTCGAACACCGGGGAGCTGTTTTTT
TRBV12-3/TRBV12-4,many,TRBJ2-4,-,CASSLELAKNIQYF,TGTGCCAGCAGTTTAGAGTTAGCCAAAAACATTCAGTACTTC
TRBV6-1,-,TRBJ2-7,-,CASSELGGGSYEQYF,TGTGCCAGCAGTGAATTGGGTGGGGGCTCCTACGAGCAGTACTTC
TRBV20-1,many,TRBJ1-5,-,CSASGQHSNQPQHF,TGCAGTGCTAGTGGACAGCATAGCAATCAGCCCCAGCATTTT
TRBV27,many,TRBJ2-7,-,CASNPLGSYEQYF,TGTGCCAGCAACCCACTGGGCTCCTACGAGCAGTACTTC
TRBV5-1,many,TRBJ2-5,-,CASSHSGLGETQYF,TGCGCCAGCAGCCACTCGGGGTTGGGGGAGACCCAGTACTTC
TRBV2,-,TRBJ2-3,TRBD2,CASSPGGTSGKLGHTQYF,TGTGCCAGCAGTCCAGGAGGGACTAGCGGGAAGTTGGGGCATACGCAGTATTTT
TRBV10-1,many,TRBJ2-7,TRBD1,CASSRTGDDEQYF,TGCGCCAGCTCACGGACAGGGGACGACGAGCAGTACTTC
TRBV11-2,many,TRBJ2-1,TRBD2,CASSLAPGLGYNEQFF,TGTGCCAGCAGCTTAGCACCGGGACTAGGATACAATGAGCAGTTCTTC
TRBV5-1,-,TRBJ2-5,TRBD2,CASAPGLARQETQYF,TGCGCCAGCGCGCCGGGACTAGCGAGACAAGAGACCCAGTACTTC
TRBV7-2,-,TRBJ2-1,TRBD1,CASSLVGQGAYNEQFF,TGTGCCAGCAGCTTAGTTGGACAGGGGGCCTACAATGAGCAGTTCTTC
TRBV20-1,many,TRBJ2-3,-,CSARRVLGNTDTQYF,TGCAGTGCTAGGCGGGTACTAGGGAACACAGATACGCAGTATTTT
TRBV7-9,many,TRBJ2-1,-,CASSQSKEQFF,TGTGCCAGCAGCCAATCCAAGGAGCAGTTCTTC
TRBV28,many,TRBJ2-7,TRBD2,CASSFLAGPRYF,TGTGCCAGCAGTTTTCTAGCGGGGCCTAGGTACTTC
TRBV27,-,TRBJ2-5,-,CASSLLGTGQTQYF,TGTGCCAGCAGTTTATTGGGGACGGGGCAGACCCAGTACTTC
TRBV6-1,few,TRBJ1-2,-,CASSEVSGGGGYYGYTF,TGTGCCAGCAGTGAAGTGTCGGGAGGTGGGGGATACTATGGCTACACCTTC
TRBV4-2,many,TRBJ2-1,TRBD2,CASSQDPGGSKQFF,TGTGCCAGCAGCCAAGATCCGGGCGGGAGTAAGCAGTTCTTC
TRBV6-5,few,TRBJ1-5,TRBD1,CASSYHWDSNQPQHF,TGTGCCAGCAGCTATCACTGGGACAGTAATCAGCCCCAGCATTTT
TRBV19,many,TRBJ2-3,-,CASRRTGARTDTQYF,TGTGCCAGTAGAAGAACAGGAGCTCGCACAGATACGCAGTATTTT
TRBV7-6,many,TRBJ1-2,-,CASSRGPQHGYTF,TGTGCCAGCAGCCGGGGACCGCAGCATGGCTACACCTTC
TRBV5-1,-,TRBJ2-1,TRBD1,CASSLNTGGAYNEQFF,TGCGCCAGCAGCCTTAATACAGGGGGCGCCTACAATGAGCAGTTCTTC
TRBV12-3/TRBV12-4,many,TRBJ1-4,TRBD1,CASSLGDRGIEKLFF,TGTGCCAGCAGTTTAGGGGACAGGGGAATCGAAAAACTGTTTTTT
TRBV20-1,-,TRBJ2-2,-,CSARDPGNTGELFF,TGCAGTGCTAGAGACCCGGGGAACACCGGGGAGCTGTTTTTT
TRBV7-2,many,TRBJ2-2,TRBD2,CASSLLAGGYTGELFF,TGTGCCAGCAGCTTACTAGCGGGGGGGTACACCGGGGAGCTGTTTTTT
TRBV6-1,many,TRBJ2-2,TRBD2,CASSFIGGGTGELFF,TGTGCCAGCAGCTTCATTGGGGGGGGCACCGGGGAGCTGTTTTTT
TRBV29-1,many,TRBJ2-2,-,CSVLKRTNTGELFF,TGCAGCGTTCTCAAACGAACGAACACCGGGGAGCTGTTTTTT
TRBV18,many,TRBJ2-2,-,CASSPRKDPNTGELFF,TGTGCCAGCTCACCTCGAAAAGACCCGAACACCGGGGAGCTGTTTTTT
TRBV11-3,many,TRBJ2-5,-,CASSLQNQETQYF,TGTGCCAGCAGCTTACAGAACCAAGAGACCCAGTACTTC
TRBV24-1,many,TRBJ2-1,TRBD1,CATSDTGTGGDNEQFF,TGTGCCACCAGTGATACCGGGACAGGGGGGGACAATGAGCAGTTCTTC
TRBV7-3,many,TRBJ2-3,-,CASSPRYTDTQYF,TGTGCCAGCAGCCCGCGGTACACAGATACGCAGTATTTT
TRBV7-2,many,TRBJ2-5,TRBD2,CASSSRGGGARETQYF,TGTGCCAGCAGCTCAAGGGGCGGGGGGGCCAGGGAGACCCAGTACTTC
TRBV12-3/TRBV12-4,many,TRBJ2-2,-,CASSLGVLNTGELFF,TGTGCCAGCAGTTTGGGGGTCTTGAACACCGGGGAGCTGTTTTTT
TRBV20-1,few,TRBJ1-1,-,CSATEPNPMWTEAFF,TGCAGTGCCACTGAACCGAACCCAATGTGGACTGAAGCTTTCTTT
TRBV5-1,many,TRBJ2-7,TRBD2,CASSPLAGGYEQYF,TGCGCCAGCAGCCCGCTAGCGGGGGGCTACGAGCAGTACTTC
TRBV5-1,many,TRBJ2-2,TRBD2,CASRSGGENTGELFF,TGCGCCAGCAGGTCCGGGGGGGAAAACACCGGGGAGCTGTTTTTT
TRBV7-2,many,TRBJ2-5,TRBD2,CASSPGGLAGGQETQYF,TGTGCCAGCAGCCCGGGGGGGCTAGCGGGGGGTCAAGAGACCCAGTACTTC
TRBV5-1,many,TRBJ2-6,-,CASSSFPAGPYSGANVLTF,TGCGCCAGCAGCTCCTTCCCGGCAGGGCCCTACTCTGGGGCCAACGTCCTGACTTTC
TRBV12-3/TRBV12-4,few,TRBJ2-2,-,CASTGLRATENTGELFF,TGTGCCAGCACCGGGCTCCGCGCTACAGAAAACACCGGGGAGCTGTTTTTT
TRBV12-3/TRBV12-4,many,TRBJ1-6,-,CASSLGGDSPLHF,TGTGCCAGCAGTCTGGGGGGGGATTCACCCCTCCACTTT
TRBV29-1,many,TRBJ2-1,TRBD2,CSVVTSGPPYNEQFF,TGCAGCGTTGTTACTAGCGGGCCTCCTTACAATGAGCAGTTCTTC
TRBV20-1,many,TRBJ1-1,TRBD1,CSARREGANTEAFF,TGCAGTGCTCGTAGGGAGGGGGCGAACACTGAAGCTTTCTTT